This T cell receptor beta chain was retrieved from a study of vaccination effects on CD4 cells after COVID-19. Study-wide points: Late after vaccination, infection- and vaccine-induced clones showed marked clonal contraction.

With regard to this clone: Antigen unknown.

Per the germline V gene, CDR1 is MNHNS and CDR2 is SASEGT. The CDR3 runs 18 residues. V was clipped by 4 bases and J by 0 bases; unmatched bases: 11. Sequencing in the ViraFEST assay came after antigen-specific CD4+ T cells had been expanded with viral peptide pools, which were used to stimulate PBMC. When ten to eleven days of culture had elapsed, CD4+ T cells were isolated. This individual contracted SARS-CoV-2 between March and December 2020, as verified by PCR. The researchers cultured fewer than 2.5 million PBMC per well with 9.5 to 10 IU/ml IL-2 and 8 to 10 ug/ml peptides. Some clones are missing from TCRdb's copy, which holds only in-frame ones; the method was immunoSEQ multiplex PCR. The table shows under 25,000 clones, with about 70% occurring only once.

The chain combines TRBV6-1 with TRBJ2-2, with 7 bases lining up with TRBD1. The receptor comes from a human donor who had a prior SARS-CoV-2 infection. Sequenced here: CD4+ T cells from PBMCs cultured with SARS-CoV-2 spike peptides, sampled before COVID-19 vaccination. DNA of the CDR3: TGTGCCAGCAGTGTCGCGGCAACAGGGGCAGCGAACACCGGGGAGCTGTTTTTT. Translation gives CASSVAATGAANTGELFF.